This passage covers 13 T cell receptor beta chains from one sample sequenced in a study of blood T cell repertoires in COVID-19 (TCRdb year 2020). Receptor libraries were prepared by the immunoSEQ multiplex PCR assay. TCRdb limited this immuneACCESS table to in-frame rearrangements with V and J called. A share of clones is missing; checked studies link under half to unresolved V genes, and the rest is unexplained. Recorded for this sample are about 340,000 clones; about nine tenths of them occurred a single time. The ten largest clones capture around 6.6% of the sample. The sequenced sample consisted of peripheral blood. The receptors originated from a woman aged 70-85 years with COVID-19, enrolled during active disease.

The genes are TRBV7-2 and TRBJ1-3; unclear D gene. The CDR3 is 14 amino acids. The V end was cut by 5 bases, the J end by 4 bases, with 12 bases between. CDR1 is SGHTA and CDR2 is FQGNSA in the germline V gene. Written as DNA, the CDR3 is TGTGCCAGCAGCCCCCGGACTGCCGGAAACACCATATATTTT. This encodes CASSPRTAGNTIYF.

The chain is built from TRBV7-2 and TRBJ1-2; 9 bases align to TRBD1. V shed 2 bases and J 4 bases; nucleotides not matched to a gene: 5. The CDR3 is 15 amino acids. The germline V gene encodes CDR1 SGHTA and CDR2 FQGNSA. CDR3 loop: CASSLSLGQGYGYTF. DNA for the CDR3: TGTGCCAGCAGCTTAAGTTTGGGACAGGGCTATGGCTACACCTTC.

CDR3 bases: TGTGCCGGAAGACAGGGGGAAAATTCACCCCTCCACTTT. Translated, it gives CAGRQGENSPLHF. The rearrangement links TRBV28 to TRBJ1-6; TRBD1 agrees at 9 bases. V gave up 11 bases and J gave up 7 bases; unmatched junction bases: 6. The CDR3 loop spans 13 amino acids. CDR1 and CDR2 (germline): MDHEN, SYDVKM.

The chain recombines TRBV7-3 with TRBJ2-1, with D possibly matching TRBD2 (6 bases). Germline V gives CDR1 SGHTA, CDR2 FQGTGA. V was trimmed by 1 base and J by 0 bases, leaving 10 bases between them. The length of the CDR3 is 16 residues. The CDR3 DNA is TGTGCCAGCAGCTTAATTGGCGGGGCCTCCTACAATGAGCAGTTCTTC. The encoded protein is CASSLIGGASYNEQFF. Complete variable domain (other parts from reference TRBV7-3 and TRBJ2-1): GAGVSQTPSNKVTEKGKYVELRCDPISGHTALYWYRQSLGQGPEFLIYFQGTGAADDSGLPNDRFFAVRPEGSVSTLKIQRTERGDSAVYLCASSLIGGASYNEQFFGPGTRLTVL.

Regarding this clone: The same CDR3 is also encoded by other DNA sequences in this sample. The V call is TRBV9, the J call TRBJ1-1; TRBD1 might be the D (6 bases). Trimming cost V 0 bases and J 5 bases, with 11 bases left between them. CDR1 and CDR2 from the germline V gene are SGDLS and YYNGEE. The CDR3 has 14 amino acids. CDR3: CASSVGGGETEAFF. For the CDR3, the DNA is TGTGCCAGCAGCGTAGGAGGGGGGGAGACTGAAGCTTTCTTT.

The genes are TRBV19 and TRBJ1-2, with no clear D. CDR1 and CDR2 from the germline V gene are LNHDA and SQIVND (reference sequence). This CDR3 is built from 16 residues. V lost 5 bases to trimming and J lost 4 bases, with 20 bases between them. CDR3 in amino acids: CASSPTHNRVGYGYTF. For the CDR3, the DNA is TGTGCCAGTAGTCCAACCCACAACCGGGTTGGCTATGGCTACACCTTC.

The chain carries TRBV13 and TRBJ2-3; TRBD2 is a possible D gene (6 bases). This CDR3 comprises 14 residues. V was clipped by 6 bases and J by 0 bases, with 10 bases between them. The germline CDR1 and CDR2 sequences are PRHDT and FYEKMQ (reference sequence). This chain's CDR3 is CASSRGVSTDTQYF. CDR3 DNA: TGTGCCAGCAGTCGCGGGGTGAGCACAGATACGCAGTATTTT.

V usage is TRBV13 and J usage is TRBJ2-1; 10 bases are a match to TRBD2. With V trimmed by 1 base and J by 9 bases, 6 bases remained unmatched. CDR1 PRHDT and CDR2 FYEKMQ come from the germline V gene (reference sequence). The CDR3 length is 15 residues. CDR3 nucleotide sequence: TGTGCCAGCAGCTTAGACCTAGCGGGGGTAGGTGAGCAGTTCTTC. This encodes CASSLDLAGVGEQFF. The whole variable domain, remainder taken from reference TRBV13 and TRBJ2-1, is AAGVIQSPRHLIKEKRETATLKCYPIPRHDTVYWYQQGPGQDPQFLISFYEKMQSDKGSIPDRFSAQQFSDYHSELNMSSLELGDSALYFCASSLDLAGVGEQFFGPGTRLTVL.

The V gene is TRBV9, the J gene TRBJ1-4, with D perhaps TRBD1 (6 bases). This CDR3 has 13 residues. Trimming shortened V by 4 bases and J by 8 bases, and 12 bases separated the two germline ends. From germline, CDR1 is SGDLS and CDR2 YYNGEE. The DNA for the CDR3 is TGTGCCAGCAGCCCAGGGGACGGGGAAAAACTGTTTTTT. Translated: CASSPGDGEKLFF.

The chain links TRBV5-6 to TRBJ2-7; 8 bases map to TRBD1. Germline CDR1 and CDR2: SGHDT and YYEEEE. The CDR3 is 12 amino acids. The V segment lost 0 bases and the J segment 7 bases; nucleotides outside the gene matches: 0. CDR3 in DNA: TGTGCCAGCAGCTTGGGGACAGGGGAGCAGTACTTC. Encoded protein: CASSLGTGEQYF.

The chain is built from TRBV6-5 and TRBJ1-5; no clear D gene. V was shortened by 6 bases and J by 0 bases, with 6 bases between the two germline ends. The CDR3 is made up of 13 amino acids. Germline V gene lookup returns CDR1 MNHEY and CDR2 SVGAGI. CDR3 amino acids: CASRSFSNQPQHF. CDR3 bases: TGTGCCAGCAGGAGTTTTAGCAATCAGCCCCAGCATTTT.

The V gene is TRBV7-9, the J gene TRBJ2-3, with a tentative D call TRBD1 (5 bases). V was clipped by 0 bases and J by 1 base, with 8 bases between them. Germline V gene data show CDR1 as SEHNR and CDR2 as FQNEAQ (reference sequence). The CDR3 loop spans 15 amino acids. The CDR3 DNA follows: TGTGCCAGCAGCTTAGCGCAGGGTCGCACAGATACGCAGTATTTT. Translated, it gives CASSLAQGRTDTQYF.

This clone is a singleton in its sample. CDR3 sequence reads: CASSPGGKNIQYF. The CDR3 DNA follows: TGCGCCAGCAGTCCAGGGGGCAAAAACATTCAGTACTTC. The chain couples TRBV10-1 to TRBJ2-4, with TRBD1 matching 7 bases. The V and J ends lost 5 bases and 3 bases, in that order; junction bases with no gene match: 1. Germline V CDR1 and CDR2: WNHNN, SYGVQD (reference sequence). The CDR3 extends over 13 amino acids.